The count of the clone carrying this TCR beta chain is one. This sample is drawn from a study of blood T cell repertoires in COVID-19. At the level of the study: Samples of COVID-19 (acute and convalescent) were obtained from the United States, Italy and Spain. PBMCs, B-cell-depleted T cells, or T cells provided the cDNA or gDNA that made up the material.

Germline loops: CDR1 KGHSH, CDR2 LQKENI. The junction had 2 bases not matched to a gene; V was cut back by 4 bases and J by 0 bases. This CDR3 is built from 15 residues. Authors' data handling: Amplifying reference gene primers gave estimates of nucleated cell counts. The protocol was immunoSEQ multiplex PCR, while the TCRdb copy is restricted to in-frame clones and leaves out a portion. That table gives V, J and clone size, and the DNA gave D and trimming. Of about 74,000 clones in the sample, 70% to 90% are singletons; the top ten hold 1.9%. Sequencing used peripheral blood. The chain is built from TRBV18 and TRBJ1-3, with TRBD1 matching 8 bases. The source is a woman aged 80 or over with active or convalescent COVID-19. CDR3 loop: CASSLGQASGNTIYF. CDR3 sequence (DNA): TGTGCCAGCTCACTGGGACAGGCCTCTGGAAACACCATATATTTT.